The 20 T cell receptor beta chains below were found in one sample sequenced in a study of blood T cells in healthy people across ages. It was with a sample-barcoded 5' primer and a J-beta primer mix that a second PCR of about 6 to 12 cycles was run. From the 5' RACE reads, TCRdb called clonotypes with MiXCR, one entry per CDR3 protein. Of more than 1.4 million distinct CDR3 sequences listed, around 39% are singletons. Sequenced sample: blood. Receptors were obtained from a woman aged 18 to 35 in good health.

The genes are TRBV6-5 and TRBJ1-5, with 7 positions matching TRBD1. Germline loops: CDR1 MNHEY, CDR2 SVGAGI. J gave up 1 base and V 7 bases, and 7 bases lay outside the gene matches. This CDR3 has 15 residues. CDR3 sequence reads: CASTDREESNQPQHF. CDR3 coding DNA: TGTGCCAGCACCGACAGGGAAGAGAGCAATCAGCCCCAGCATTTT.

CDR3 bases: TGTGCCACCAGTGATTCAGGGTGGAACACCGGGGAGCTGTTTTTT. Translated, it gives CATSDSGWNTGELFF. The chain is built from TRBV24-1 and TRBJ2-2; maybe TRBD1 (5 bases). The CDR3 spans 15 residues. V lost 2 bases and J 1 base, leaving 7 bases between the germline ends. CDR1 and CDR2 from the germline V gene are KGHDR and SFDVKD.

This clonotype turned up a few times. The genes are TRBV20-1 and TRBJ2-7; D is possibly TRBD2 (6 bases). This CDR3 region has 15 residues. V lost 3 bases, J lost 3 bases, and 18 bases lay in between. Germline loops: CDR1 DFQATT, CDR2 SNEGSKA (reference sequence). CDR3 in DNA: TGCAGTGCTAGGGTCGGCGGCGCGGGAATCTACGAGCAGTACTTC. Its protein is CSARVGGAGIYEQYF.

CDR3 DNA sequence: TGTGCCAGCAGTCCTGGGGGTGCGGATGAGCAGTTCTTC. The encoded protein is CASSPGGADEQFF. This chain links TRBV6-5 with TRBJ2-1, with D perhaps being TRBD1 or TRBD2 (5 bases each). The ends were cut back, 5 bases at V and 8 bases at J, with 13 bases in the middle. The CDR3 consists of 13 residues. Germline CDR1 is MNHEY and CDR2 is SVGAGI.

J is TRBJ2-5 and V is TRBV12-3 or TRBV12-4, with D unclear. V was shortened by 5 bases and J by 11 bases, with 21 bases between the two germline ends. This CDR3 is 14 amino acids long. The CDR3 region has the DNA TGTGCCAGCAGTCGGACGGCGCTCTACAATGAGCAGTACTTC. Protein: CASSRTALYNEQYF.

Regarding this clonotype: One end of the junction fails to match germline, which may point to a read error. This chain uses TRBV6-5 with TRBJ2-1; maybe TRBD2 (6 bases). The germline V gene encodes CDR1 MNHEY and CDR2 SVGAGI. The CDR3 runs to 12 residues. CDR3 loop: CASRDRGTERFF. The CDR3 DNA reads TGTGCCAGCAGGGACCGGGGGACTGAGCGGTTCTTC.

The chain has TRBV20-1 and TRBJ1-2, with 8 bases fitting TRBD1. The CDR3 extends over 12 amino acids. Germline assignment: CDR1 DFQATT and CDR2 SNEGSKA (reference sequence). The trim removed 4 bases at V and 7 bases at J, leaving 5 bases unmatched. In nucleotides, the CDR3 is TGCAGTGCTACGACAGGGGAGCGTGGCTACACCTTC. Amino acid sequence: CSATTGERGYTF.

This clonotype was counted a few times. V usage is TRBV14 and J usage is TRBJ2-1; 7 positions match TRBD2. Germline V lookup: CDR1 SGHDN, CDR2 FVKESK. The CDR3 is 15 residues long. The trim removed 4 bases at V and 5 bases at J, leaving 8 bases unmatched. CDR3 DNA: TGTGCCAGCAGCCCCCTGGGAGGGAGGGACAATGAGCAGTTCTTC. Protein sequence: CASSPLGGRDNEQFF.

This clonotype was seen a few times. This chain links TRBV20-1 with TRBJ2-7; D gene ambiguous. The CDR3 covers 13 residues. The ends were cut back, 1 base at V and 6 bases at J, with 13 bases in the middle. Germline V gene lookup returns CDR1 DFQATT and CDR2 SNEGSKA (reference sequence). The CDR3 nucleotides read TGCAGTGCTAGAGCTGGAGAACGGCGCGAGCAGTACTTC. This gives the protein CSARAGERREQYF.

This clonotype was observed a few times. CDR3 bases: TGTGCCTGGAGCTTCGGACAGGGCAATTCACCCCTCCACTTT. As protein: CAWSFGQGNSPLHF. The V gene is TRBV30, the J gene TRBJ1-6; 8 nucleotides agree with TRBD1. Trimming cost V 3 bases and J 7 bases; bases outside gene matches: 5. Per germline, CDR1 GTSNPN and CDR2 SVGIG (reference sequence). The CDR3 is made up of 14 amino acids.

CDR3 loop: CASSLLGGREAAFF. The CDR3 coding sequence is TGTGCCAGCAGCCTCCTCGGGGGCAGGGAAGCAGCTTTCTTT. The chain has TRBV3-1 and TRBJ1-1; maybe TRBD1 (6 bases). Trimming cost V 4 bases and J 10 bases, with 19 bases left between them. The germline CDR1 and CDR2 sequences are LGHDT and YNNKEL (reference sequence). The CDR3 consists of 14 residues.

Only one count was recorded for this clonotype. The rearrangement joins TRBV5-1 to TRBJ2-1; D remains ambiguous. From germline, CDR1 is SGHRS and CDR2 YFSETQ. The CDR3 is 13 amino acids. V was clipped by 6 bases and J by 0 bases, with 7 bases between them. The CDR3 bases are TGCGCCAGCAATTCGTACTCCTACAATGAGCAGTTCTTC. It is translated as CASNSYSYNEQFF.

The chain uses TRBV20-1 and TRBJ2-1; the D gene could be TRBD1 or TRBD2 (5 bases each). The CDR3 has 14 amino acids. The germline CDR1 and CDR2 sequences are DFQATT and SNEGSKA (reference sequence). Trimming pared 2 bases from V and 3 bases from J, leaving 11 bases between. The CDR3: CSARWGILYNEQFF. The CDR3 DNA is TGCAGTGCTAGATGGGGGATTCTCTACAATGAGCAGTTCTTC.

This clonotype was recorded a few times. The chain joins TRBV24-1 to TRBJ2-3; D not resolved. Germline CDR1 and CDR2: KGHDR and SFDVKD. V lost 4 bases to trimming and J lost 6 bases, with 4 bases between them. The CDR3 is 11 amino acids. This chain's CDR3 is CATSERDTQYF. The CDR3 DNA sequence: TGTGCCACCAGTGAGCGCGATACGCAGTATTTT.

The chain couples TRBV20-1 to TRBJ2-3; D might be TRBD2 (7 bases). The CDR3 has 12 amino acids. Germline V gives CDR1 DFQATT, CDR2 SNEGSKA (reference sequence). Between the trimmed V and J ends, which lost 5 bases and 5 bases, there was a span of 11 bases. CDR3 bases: TGCAGTGCTTTGGGGGGGCTAGATACGCAGTATTTT. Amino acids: CSALGGLDTQYF.

The chain's CDR3 is CASTSLFRLGNEQFF. CDR3 DNA sequence: TGTGCCAGCACCTCCCTCTTTCGGCTAGGCAATGAGCAGTTCTTC. J is TRBJ2-1 and V is TRBV7-2, with D unresolved. Germline-derived CDR1 and CDR2 are SGHTA and FQGNSA. This CDR3 region has 15 residues. Trimming cost V 7 bases and J 6 bases, with 19 bases left between them.

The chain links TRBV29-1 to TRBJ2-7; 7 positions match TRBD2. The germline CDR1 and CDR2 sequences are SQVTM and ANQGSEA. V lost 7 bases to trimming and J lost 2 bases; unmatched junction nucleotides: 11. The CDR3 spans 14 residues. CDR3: CSGTVERGPYEQYF. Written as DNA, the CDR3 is TGCAGCGGAACGGTGGAGCGGGGACCCTACGAGCAGTACTTC.

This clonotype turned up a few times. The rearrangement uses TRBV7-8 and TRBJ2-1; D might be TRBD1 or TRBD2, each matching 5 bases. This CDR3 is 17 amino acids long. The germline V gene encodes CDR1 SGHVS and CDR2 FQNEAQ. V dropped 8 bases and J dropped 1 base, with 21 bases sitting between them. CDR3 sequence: CASSRMRDGGSYNEQFF. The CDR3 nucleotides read TGTGCCAGCTCACGAATGAGGGACGGCGGGTCCTACAATGAGCAGTTCTTC.

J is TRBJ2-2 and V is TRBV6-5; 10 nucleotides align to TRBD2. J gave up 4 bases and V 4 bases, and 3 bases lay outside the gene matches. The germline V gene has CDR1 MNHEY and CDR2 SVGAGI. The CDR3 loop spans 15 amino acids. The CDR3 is CASSSTSGTTGELFF. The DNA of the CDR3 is TGTGCCAGCAGTTCTACTAGCGGGACCACCGGGGAGCTGTTTTTT.

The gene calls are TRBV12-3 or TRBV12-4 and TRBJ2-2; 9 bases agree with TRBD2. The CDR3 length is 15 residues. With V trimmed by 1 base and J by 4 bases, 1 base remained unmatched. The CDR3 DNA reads TGTGCCAGCAGTTTAGGACTAGCGGCCACCGGGGAGCTGTTTTTT. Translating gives CASSLGLAATGELFF.